This is a list of T cell receptor beta chains from one sample in a study of OX40 agonist ivuxolimab in advanced cancers. Clones were sequenced by immunoSEQ multiplex PCR, and TCRdb holds only the in-frame ones, with some missing. The profile shows about 69,000 clones, approximately 93% of them singletons. Sequenced material: CD4+ or CD8+ T cells sorted from blood, taken in a trial of the OX40 agonist ivuxolimab. The receptors originated from an adult with an advanced solid tumor such as melanoma, head and neck, liver or kidney cancer. Each CDR3 is given with its conserved first and last residue. The D gene is left open where the match is weak. Size is omitted from some rows. Given values are once, few, many or a class for expanded clones.

-	TRBV7-3	TRBJ2-2	-	CASSLAGVPGELFF	TGTGCCAGCAGCCTAGCAGGGGTCCCCGGGGAGCTGTTTTTT
TRBD2	TRBV4-2	TRBJ2-1	-	CASSLLTGTSDNEQFF	TGTGCCAGCAGCCTACTTACCGGGACTAGCGACAATGAGCAGTTCTTC
-	TRBV4-1	TRBJ2-1	-	CASSLIATSSYNEQFF	TGCGCCAGCAGCCTAATAGCGACGAGCTCCTACAATGAGCAGTTCTTC
-	TRBV7-9	TRBJ1-5	-	CASSRLGSGGNQPQHF	TGTGCCAGCAGCCGATTGGGGTCTGGAGGCAATCAGCCCCAGCATTTT
-	TRBV7-8	TRBJ1-1	-	CASSVDSFGDTEAFF	TGTGCCAGCAGCGTAGACAGTTTTGGGGACACTGAAGCTTTCTTT
-	TRBV4-1	TRBJ1-2	-	CASSQDPTGSKYYGYTF	TGCGCCAGCAGCCAAGATCCCACAGGTTCAAAGTACTATGGCTACACCTTC
TRBD1	TRBV14	TRBJ2-1	-	CASTPGGFRNEQFF	TGTGCCAGCACTCCAGGGGGATTTCGCAATGAGCAGTTCTTC
-	TRBV14	TRBJ2-3	-	CASSFNRAHTQYF	TGTGCCAGCAGCTTTAACAGGGCCCATACGCAGTATTTT
-	TRBV7-9	TRBJ1-5	once	CASGDGGQPQHF	TGTGCCAGCGGAGACGGGGGGCAGCCCCAGCATTTT
TRBD1	TRBV28	TRBJ2-5	-	CASSSAGPGTAGETQYF	TGTGCCAGCAGTTCCGCCGGGCCTGGGACAGCCGGAGAGACCCAGTACTTC
TRBD1	TRBV5-6	TRBJ2-7	-	CASSPRGQGGSYEQYF	TGTGCCAGCAGCCCGAGGGGACAGGGAGGCTCCTACGAGCAGTACTTC
-	TRBV30	TRBJ1-4	-	CAWGTITGIREKLFF	TGTGCCTGGGGCACAATAACAGGGATTCGTGAAAAACTGTTTTTT
-	TRBV2	TRBJ1-2	-	CASSEIRGSRGYTF	TGTGCCAGCAGTGAAATCCGGGGATCTCGTGGCTACACCTTC
-	TRBV7-3	TRBJ2-2	once	CASSQNKGSTGELFF	TGTGCCAGCAGCCAGAACAAGGGATCCACCGGGGAGCTGTTTTTT
TRBD1	TRBV6-5	TRBJ2-7	once	CASRDRGLTPSHF	TGTGCCAGCAGGGACAGGGGGCTAACTCCCTCCCACTTC
TRBD1	TRBV15	TRBJ2-7	-	CATSRPGTGGFYEQYF	TGTGCCACCAGCAGACCCGGGACAGGGGGATTTTACGAGCAGTACTTC
-	TRBV9	TRBJ2-3	-	CASSVAGKRGTDTQYF	TGTGCCAGCAGCGTAGCAGGCAAGCGGGGCACAGATACGCAGTATTTT